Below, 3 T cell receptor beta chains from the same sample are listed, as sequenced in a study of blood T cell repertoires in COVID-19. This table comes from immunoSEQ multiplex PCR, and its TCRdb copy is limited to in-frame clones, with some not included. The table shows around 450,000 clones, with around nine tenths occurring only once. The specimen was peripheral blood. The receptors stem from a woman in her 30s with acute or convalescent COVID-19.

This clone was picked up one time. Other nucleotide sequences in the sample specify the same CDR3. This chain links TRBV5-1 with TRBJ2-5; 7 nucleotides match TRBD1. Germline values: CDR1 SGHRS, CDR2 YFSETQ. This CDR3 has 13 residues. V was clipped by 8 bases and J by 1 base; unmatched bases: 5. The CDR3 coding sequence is TGCGCCAGTCGCACAGGGGTCCAAGAGACCCAGTACTTC. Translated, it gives CASRTGVQETQYF.

DNA of the CDR3: TGTGCCATCAGTTCAAGGGACGGGACAGGGGATGGCTACACCTTC. Protein product: CAISSRDGTGDGYTF. The chain couples TRBV10-3 to TRBJ1-2, with 10 bases matching TRBD1. CDR3 length equals 15 residues. J was trimmed by 6 bases and V by 5 bases; bases with no gene match: 9. The germline CDR1 and CDR2 sequences are ENHRY and SYGVKD.

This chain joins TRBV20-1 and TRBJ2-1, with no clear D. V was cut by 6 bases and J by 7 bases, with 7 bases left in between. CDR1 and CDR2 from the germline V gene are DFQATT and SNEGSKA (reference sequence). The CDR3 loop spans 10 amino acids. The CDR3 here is CSATENEQFF. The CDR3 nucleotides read TGCAGTGCCACCGAGAATGAGCAGTTCTTC.